This TCR beta chain appears in the sequencing data of a study of beta chain features in type 1 diabetes. A remark on this clone: Antigen: not known. Other DNA variants within this sample encode the same CDR3.

Reverse transcribing all isolated RNA meant expressed TCRB transcripts were sequenced. Assay: immunoSEQ multiplex PCR; the TCRdb copy retains only in-frame clones and omits some. This sample has under 800,000 clones, with about 14% found just once. Study results and limitations: Among all four CD4+ subsets, Type 1 diabetes patients had TCRB CDR3s that were moderately but significantly shorter. Highly expressing activated T cells could be over-counted with a cDNA template.

The ends were cut back, 5 bases at V and 0 bases at J, with 8 bases in the middle. Germline V CDR1 and CDR2: MDHEN, SYDVKM. The length of the CDR3 is 15 residues. The chain has TRBV28 and TRBJ2-6; D unresolved. The specimen was naive CD4+ T cells from blood. The receptor was isolated from a man younger than 35 in good health. The CDR3 is CASSPPGSGANVLTF. The CDR3 DNA is TGTGCCAGCAGTCCGCCGGGCTCTGGGGCCAACGTCCTGACTTTC.